This T cell receptor beta chain was observed in a study of cytomegalovirus exposure and HLA in healthy donors. Study summary: In an early release, HLA-typed donors contributed about 79 million unique TCR sequences. Study outcomes and limitations: The study labeled roughly 160 TCR beta chains cytomegalovirus-associated. The study found most TCR sequences rare, yet found some public TCRs in many donors.

Note on this clone: The antigen is unknown.

The CDR3 runs to 14 residues. The germline V gene has CDR1 ENHRY and CDR2 SYGVKD. With V trimmed by 5 bases and J by 3 bases, 4 bases remained unmatched. The PCR contained 60 Vbeta and 13 Jbeta primers. As processed by the authors: Unique TCR beta chains numbered about 79 million in a later analysis, with around 10 million shared. Repertoires were generated with immunoSEQ multiplex PCR, while TCRdb's copy carries only in-frame clones and drops some. V, J and clone size are taken as reported in that table, and D and trimming were inferred from the DNA itself. In the table there are about 130,000 clones, nearly 80% of which are singletons.

This TCR derives from a man aged 25 to 45 in good health and CMV-seronegative. V usage is TRBV10-3 and J usage is TRBJ2-3; 8 positions match TRBD2. Sequencing used PBMCs. The CDR3 coding sequence is TGTGCCATCAGTCGGGAGGGCAGGACAGATACGCAGTATTTT. Translating it yields CAISREGRTDTQYF.